Presented here are 2 T cell receptor beta chains from one specimen sequenced in a study of blood T cell repertoires in COVID-19. Generated by immunoSEQ multiplex PCR, the TCRdb table keeps only in-frame clones and is missing some. The repertoire includes a few hundred thousand clones, 85% of them detected once, and 3.5% to 4% sits in the top ten. The specimen sequenced was peripheral blood. The receptors stem from a young woman with acute or convalescent COVID-19.

CDR3 DNA sequence: TGTGCCACCAGTGATTCACCGGGACTAGCGGGAGTGTTTTACGAGCAGTACTTC. Protein: CATSDSPGLAGVFYEQYF. The chain carries TRBV24-1 and TRBJ2-7; TRBD2 matches 14 bases. The CDR3 extends over 18 amino acids. Germline V gene lookup returns CDR1 KGHDR and CDR2 SFDVKD. The J segment lost 4 bases and the V segment lost 2 bases, leaving 9 bases of the junction unmatched.

The rearrangement uses TRBV5-1 and TRBJ1-1, with TRBD1 as a possible D gene (5 bases). The CDR3 consists of 16 residues. The V end was cut by 4 bases, the J end by 6 bases, with 22 bases between. The germline V gene encodes CDR1 SGHRS and CDR2 YFSETQ. CDR3 sequence reads: CASSLIRDSGRPEAFF. CDR3 nucleotide sequence: TGCGCCAGCAGCCTAATTCGGGACTCCGGGCGACCTGAAGCTTTCTTT.